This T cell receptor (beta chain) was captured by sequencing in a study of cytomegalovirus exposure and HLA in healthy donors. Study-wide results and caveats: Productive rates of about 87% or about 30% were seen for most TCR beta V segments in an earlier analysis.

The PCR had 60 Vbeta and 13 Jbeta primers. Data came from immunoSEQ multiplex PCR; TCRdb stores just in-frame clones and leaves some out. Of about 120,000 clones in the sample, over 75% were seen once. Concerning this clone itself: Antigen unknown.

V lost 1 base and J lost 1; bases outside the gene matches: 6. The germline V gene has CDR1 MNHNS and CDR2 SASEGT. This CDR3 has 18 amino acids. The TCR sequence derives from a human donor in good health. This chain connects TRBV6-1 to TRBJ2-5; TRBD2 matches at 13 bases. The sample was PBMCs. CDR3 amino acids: CASSEGEGLAGFQETQYF. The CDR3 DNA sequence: TGTGCCAGCAGTGAAGGCGAGGGACTAGCGGGGTTCCAAGAGACCCAGTACTTC.